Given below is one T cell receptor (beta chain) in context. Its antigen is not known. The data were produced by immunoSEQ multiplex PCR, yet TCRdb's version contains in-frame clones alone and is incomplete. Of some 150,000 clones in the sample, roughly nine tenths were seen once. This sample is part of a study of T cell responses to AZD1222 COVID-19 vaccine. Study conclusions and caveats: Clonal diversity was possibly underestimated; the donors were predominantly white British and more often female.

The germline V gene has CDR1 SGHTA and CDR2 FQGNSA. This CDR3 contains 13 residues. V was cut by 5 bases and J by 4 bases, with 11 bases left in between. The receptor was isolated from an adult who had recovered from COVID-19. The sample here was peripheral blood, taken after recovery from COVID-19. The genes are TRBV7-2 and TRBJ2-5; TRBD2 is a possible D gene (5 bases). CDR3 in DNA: TGTGCCAGCAGCAAAAACGAGGGAGAGACCCAGTACTTC. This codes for CASSKNEGETQYF.